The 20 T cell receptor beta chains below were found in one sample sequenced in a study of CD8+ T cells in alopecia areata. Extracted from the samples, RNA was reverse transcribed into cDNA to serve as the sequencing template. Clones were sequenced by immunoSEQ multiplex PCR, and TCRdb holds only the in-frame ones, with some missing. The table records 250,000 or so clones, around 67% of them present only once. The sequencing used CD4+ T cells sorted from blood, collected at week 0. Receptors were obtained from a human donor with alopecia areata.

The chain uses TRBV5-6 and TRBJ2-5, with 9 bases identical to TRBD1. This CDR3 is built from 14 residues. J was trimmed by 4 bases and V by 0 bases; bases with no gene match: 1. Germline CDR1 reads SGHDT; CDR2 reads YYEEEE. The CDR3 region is CASSLGTGVETQYF. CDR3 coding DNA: TGTGCCAGCAGCTTGGGGACAGGGGTAGAGACCCAGTACTTC.

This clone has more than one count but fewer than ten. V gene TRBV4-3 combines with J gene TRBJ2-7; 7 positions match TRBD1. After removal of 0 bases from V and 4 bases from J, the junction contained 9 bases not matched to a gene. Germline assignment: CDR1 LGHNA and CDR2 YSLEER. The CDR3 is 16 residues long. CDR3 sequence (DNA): TGCGCCAGCAGCCAAGAAAGACAGGGCCCTTGGTACGAGCAGTACTTC. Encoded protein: CASSQERQGPWYEQYF.

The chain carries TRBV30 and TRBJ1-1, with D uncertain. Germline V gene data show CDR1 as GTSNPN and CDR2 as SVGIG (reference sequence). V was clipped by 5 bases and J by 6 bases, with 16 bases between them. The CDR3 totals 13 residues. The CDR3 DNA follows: TGTGCCTGGGCTAGACGGGATCGGCCTGAAGCTTTCTTT. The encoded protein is CAWARRDRPEAFF.

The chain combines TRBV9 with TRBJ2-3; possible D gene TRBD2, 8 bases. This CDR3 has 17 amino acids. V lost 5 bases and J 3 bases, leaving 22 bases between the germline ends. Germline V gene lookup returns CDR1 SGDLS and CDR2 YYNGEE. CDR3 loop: CASSPVWSGGQTDTQYF. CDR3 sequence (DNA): TGTGCCAGCAGTCCCGTGTGGAGCGGGGGACAGACAGATACGCAGTATTTT.

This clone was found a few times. CDR3 sequence (DNA): TGCGCCAGCAGCGTTACAGGGAAGGAGCATGGCTACACCTTC. Protein product: CASSVTGKEHGYTF. The V and J genes are TRBV5-1 and TRBJ1-2, with a weak D call TRBD1 (6 bases). Germline V gene data show CDR1 as SGHRS and CDR2 as YFSETQ. The CDR3 contains 14 residues. Deletions cut 4 bases from V and 6 bases from J, with 16 bases between.

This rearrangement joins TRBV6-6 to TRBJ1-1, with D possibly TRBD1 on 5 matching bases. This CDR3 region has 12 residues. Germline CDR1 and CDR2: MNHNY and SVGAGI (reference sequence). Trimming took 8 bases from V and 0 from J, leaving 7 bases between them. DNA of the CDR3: TGTGCCAGCGGCAGGGTGAACACTGAAGCTTTCTTT. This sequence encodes CASGRVNTEAFF.

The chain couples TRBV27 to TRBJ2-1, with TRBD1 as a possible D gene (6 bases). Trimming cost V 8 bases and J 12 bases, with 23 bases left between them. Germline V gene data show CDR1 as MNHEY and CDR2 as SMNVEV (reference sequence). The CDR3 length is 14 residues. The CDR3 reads CASGKQGISNRQFF. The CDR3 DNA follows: TGTGCCAGCGGGAAACAGGGAATCAGTAATAGGCAGTTCTTC.

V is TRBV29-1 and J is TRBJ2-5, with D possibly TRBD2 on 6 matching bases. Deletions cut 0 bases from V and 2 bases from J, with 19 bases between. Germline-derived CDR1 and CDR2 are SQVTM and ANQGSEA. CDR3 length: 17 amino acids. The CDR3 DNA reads TGCAGCGTTGAAGATTATCGGCCGGAGGGGAAGCAAGAGACCCAGTACTTC. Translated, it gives CSVEDYRPEGKQETQYF. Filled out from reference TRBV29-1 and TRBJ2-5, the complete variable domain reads SAVISQKPSRDICQRGTSLTIQCQVDSQVTMMFWYRQQPGQSLTLIATANQGSEATYESGFVIDKFPISRPNLTFSTLTVSNMSPEDSSIYLCSVEDYRPEGKQETQYFGPGTRLLVL.

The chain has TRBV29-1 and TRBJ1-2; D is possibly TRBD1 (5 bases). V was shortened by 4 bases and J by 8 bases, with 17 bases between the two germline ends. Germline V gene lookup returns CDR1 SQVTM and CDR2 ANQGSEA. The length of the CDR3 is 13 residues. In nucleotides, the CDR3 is TGCAGCGTTGGGCTCGGGGGTTTGCTGGGCTACACCTTC. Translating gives CSVGLGGLLGYTF.

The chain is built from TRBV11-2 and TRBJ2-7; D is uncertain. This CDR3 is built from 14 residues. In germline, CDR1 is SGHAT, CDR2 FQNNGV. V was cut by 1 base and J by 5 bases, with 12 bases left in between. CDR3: CASSLVKGPNEQYF. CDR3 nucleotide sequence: TGTGCCAGCAGCTTAGTTAAGGGTCCCAACGAGCAGTACTTC. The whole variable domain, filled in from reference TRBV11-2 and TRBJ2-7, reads EAGVAQSPRYKIIEKRQSVAFWCNPISGHATLYWYQQILGQGPKLLIQFQNNGVVDDSQLPKDRFSAERLKGVDSTLKIQPAKLEDSAVYLCASSLVKGPNEQYFGPGTRLTVT.

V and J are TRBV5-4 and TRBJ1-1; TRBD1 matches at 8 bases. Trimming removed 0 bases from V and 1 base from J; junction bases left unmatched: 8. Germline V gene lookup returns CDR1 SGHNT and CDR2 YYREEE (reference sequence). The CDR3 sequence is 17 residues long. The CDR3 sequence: CASSLVDRGIQNTEAFF. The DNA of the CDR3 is TGTGCCAGCAGCTTGGTCGACAGGGGCATACAGAACACTGAAGCTTTCTTT.

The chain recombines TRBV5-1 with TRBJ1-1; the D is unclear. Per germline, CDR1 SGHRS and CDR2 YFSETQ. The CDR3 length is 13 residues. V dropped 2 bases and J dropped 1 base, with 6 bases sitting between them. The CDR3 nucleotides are TGCGCCAGCAGCTTTCGACAGAACACTGAAGCTTTCTTT. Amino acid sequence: CASSFRQNTEAFF.

CDR3 amino acids: CASSQGGFLGSGANVLTF. The CDR3 nucleotides read TGCGCCAGCAGCCAAGGGGGGTTCTTAGGGTCTGGGGCCAACGTCCTGACTTTC. The chain has TRBV4-1 and TRBJ2-6; D might be TRBD1 or TRBD2, each matching 5 bases. The CDR3 loop spans 18 amino acids. V was shortened by 1 base and J by 1 base, with 14 bases between the two germline ends. Germline assignment: CDR1 MGHRA and CDR2 YSYEKL.

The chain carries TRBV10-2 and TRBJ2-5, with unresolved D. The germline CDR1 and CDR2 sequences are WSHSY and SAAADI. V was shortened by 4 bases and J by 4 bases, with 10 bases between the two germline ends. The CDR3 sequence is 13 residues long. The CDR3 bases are TGCGCCAGCAGTGGTCGTGTTCTAGAGACCCAGTACTTC. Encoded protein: CASSGRVLETQYF.

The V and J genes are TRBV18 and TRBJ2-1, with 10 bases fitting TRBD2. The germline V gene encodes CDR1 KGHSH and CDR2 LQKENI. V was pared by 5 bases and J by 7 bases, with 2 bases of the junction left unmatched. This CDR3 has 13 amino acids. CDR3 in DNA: TGTGCCAGCTCAACGACTAGCGGGAATGAGCAGTTCTTC. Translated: CASSTTSGNEQFF.

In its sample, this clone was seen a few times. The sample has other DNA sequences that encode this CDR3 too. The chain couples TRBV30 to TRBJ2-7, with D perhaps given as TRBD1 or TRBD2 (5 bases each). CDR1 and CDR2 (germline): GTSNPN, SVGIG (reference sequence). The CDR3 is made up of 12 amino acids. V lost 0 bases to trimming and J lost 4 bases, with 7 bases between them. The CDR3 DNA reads TGTGCCTGGAGTGTGAGGGGATACGAGCAGTACTTC. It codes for CAWSVRGYEQYF.

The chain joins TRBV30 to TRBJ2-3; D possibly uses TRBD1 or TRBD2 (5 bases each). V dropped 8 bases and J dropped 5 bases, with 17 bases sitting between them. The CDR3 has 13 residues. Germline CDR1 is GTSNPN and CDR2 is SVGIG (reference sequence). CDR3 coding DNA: TGTGCCACGTCGGGGACCCTAGGAGATACGCAGTATTTT. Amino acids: CATSGTLGDTQYF. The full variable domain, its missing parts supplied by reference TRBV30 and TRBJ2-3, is SQTIHQWPATLVQPVGSPLSLECTVEGTSNPNLYWYRQAAGRGLQLLFYSVGIGQISSEVPQNLSASRPQDRQFILSSKKLLLSDSGFYLCATSGTLGDTQYFGPGTRLTVL.

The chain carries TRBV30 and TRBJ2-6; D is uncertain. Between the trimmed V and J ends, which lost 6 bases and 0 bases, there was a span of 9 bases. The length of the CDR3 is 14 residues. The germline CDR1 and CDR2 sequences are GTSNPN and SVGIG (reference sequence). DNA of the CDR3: TGTGCCTGCCAGTCAGGCTCTGGGGCCAACGTCCTGACTTTC. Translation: CACQSGSGANVLTF.

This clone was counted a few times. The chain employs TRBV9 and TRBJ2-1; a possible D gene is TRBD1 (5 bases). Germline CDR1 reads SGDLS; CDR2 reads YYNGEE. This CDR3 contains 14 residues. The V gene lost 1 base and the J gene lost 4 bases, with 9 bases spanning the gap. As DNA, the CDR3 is TGTGCCAGCAGCGTAAAAGGGGCGTACAATGAGCAGTTCTTC. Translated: CASSVKGAYNEQFF.

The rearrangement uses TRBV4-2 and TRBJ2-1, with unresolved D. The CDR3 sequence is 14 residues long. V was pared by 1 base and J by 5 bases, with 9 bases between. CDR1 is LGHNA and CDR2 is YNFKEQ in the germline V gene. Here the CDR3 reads CASSQGRFNNEQFF. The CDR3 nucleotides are TGTGCCAGCAGCCAAGGGCGGTTCAACAATGAGCAGTTCTTC.